These T cell receptor beta chains were read from a single sample in a study of cytomegalovirus exposure and HLA in healthy donors. Measured with immunoSEQ multiplex PCR; TCRdb has only the in-frame clones, and not every one. Among 170,000 or so clones listed, 80% to 85% were seen once. The sequenced material came from PBMCs. These TCRs come from a boy aged 2 to 10 in good health and CMV-seronegative. Both conserved end residues are part of each CDR3. Where a row states a size, it is once, few, many or the class of an expanded clone; other rows omit it.

>TRBV27|NA|TRBJ1-1|15
CASSLSRQMNTEAFF
>TRBV19|NA|TRBJ2-7|13
CASSIATAYEQYF
>TRBV30|NA|TRBJ2-2|14
CAWRRNLYTGELFF
>TRBV7-7|once|TRBJ2-7|13
CASSLGQGNEQYF
>TRBV7-8|NA|TRBJ2-1|17
CASSIELAGPLYNEQFF
>TRBV6-5|NA|TRBJ1-2|12
CASGAGGKGYTF
>TRBV5-4|NA|TRBJ1-2|15
CASSLVDRGPYGYTF
>TRBV6-5|NA|TRBJ2-3|16
CASSSVDRRGADTQYF
>TRBV6-5|few|TRBJ2-7|15
CASSYSNSAGGEQYF
>TRBV21-1|NA|TRBJ2-7|14
CASRKDRRVYEQYF
>TRBV5-5|NA|TRBJ1-4|14
CASSLTGADEKLFF
>TRBV9|once|TRBJ2-2|17
CASSVDGSGANTGELFF
>TRBV30|NA|TRBJ2-7|12
CAWSRRLYEQYF
>TRBV28|NA|TRBJ2-3|16
CASTMTGGHDTDTQYF
>TRBV19|few|TRBJ2-1|16
CASSIAGGAGYNEQFF
>TRBV5-6|NA|NA|17
CASSPLQGAIWAYEQYF
>TRBV27|once|TRBJ2-7|11
CASRRDYEQYF
>TRBV9|once|TRBJ2-3|16
CASSVVASGSTDTQYF
>TRBV5-6|NA|TRBJ2-5|14
CASSYGTVQETQYF
>TRBV21-1|NA|TRBJ2-1|16
CASSKGGADRVDEQFF
>TRBV5-1|NA|TRBJ2-7|15
CASSSLQGVGYEQYF
>TRBV9|NA|TRBJ2-1|22
CASSVSPSLLAGGPGSYNEQFF
>TRBV4-1|NA|TRBJ2-2|14
CASSRNSQGGELFF
>TRBV7-3|NA|TRBJ1-1|16
CASSPYERPLNTEAFF
>TRBV2|NA|TRBJ2-1|14
CASSERTTDNEQFF
>TRBV4-1|NA|TRBJ2-3|14
CASSQASHTDTQYF
>TRBV6-5|NA|TRBJ2-5|15
CASSFGASGQETQYF
>TRBV6-1|once|TRBJ2-1|15
CASRPRDYPRDEQFF
>TRBV30|NA|TRBJ1-1|14
CAWSVTGGDTEAFF
>TRBV6-5|NA|TRBJ1-3|15
CASSYLDREENTIYF
>TRBV29-1|NA|TRBJ1-1|11
CSVHRNTEAFF
>TRBV6-1|few|TRBJ2-5|13
CASTGQIQETQYF
>TRBV7-2|NA|TRBJ2-3|18
CASSLGVGAGWSTDTQYF
>TRBV4-1|NA|TRBJ2-5|18
CASSQGYLGQEIQETQYF
>TRBV4-1|NA|TRBJ2-7|15
CASSQGGSATYEQYF
>TRBV6-4|NA|TRBJ2-3|15
CASSVVGGSTDTQYF
>TRBV15|NA|TRBJ1-1|17
CATSRLPGQGMNTEAFF
>TRBV5-1|few|TRBJ1-1|13
CASSTGQVAEAFF
>TRBV10-3|NA|TRBJ2-7|13
CAISETGNYEQYF
>TRBV28|NA|TRBJ2-3|16
CASSSSGSVVTDTQYF